This T cell receptor (beta chain) came from a study of Ad26.COV2.S vaccination and SARS-CoV-2 variants. Described treatment: about 20 received Ad26.COV2.S at low or high dose, single or two shots; about 5 received placebo; per-sample allocation not given. Collection of samples fell on day 63 after the first vaccine or placebo injection. Built on an Ad26 vector, the vaccine expressed Wuhan-strain SARS-CoV-2 spike. Germline V gives CDR1 SGHDT, CDR2 YYEEEE. This CDR3 region has 17 residues. V was trimmed by 3 bases and J by 4 bases, leaving 19 bases between them. Here immunoSEQ multiplex PCR was the method, and the copy in TCRdb shows in-frame clones only, minus some. The sample carries about 400,000 clones, about four fifths recorded once.

The TCR was taken from a person between 18 and 65 years old who received the Ad26.COV2.S COVID-19 vaccine or a placebo. Sequencing was performed on peripheral blood, taken in a trial of Ad26.COV2.S vaccine versus placebo. The chain is built from TRBV5-6 and TRBJ2-2, with D tentatively TRBD2 (5 bases). CDR3 nucleotide sequence: TGTGCCAGCAGCTCCCTCGGGTGGGCGGGTGGCACCGGGGAGCTGTTTTTT. Translating gives CASSSLGWAGGTGELFF.